This entry is about one T cell receptor (beta chain). Assay: immunoSEQ multiplex PCR; the TCRdb copy retains only in-frame clones and omits some. This sample carries some 41,000 clones, 70% to 90% of them seen once, and the ten largest clones take about an eighth. The data originate from a study of blood T cell repertoires in COVID-19. The material sequenced was peripheral blood. This TCR was sampled from a man aged 55 to 70 with active COVID-19.

The DNA for the CDR3 is TGTGCCAGCAGCTTAGTTCAGGGGGTCATGAACACTGAAGCTTTCTTT. Amino acids: CASSLVQGVMNTEAFF. This chain uses TRBV7-9 with TRBJ1-1; TRBD1 aligns across 7 bases. The CDR3 covers 16 residues. After removal of 1 base from V and 0 bases from J, the junction contained 5 bases not matched to a gene. Per the germline V gene, CDR1 is SEHNR and CDR2 is FQNEAQ (reference sequence).